Following are 24 T cell receptor beta chains from one sample sequenced in a study of cytomegalovirus exposure and HLA in healthy donors. The PCR contained 60 Vbeta and 13 Jbeta primers. The protocol was immunoSEQ multiplex PCR, while the TCRdb copy is restricted to in-frame clones and leaves out a portion. Its clone listing holds 96,000 or so clones. The specimen was PBMCs. Every receptor here comes from a girl aged 5-17 years in good health and CMV-seropositive.

This chain uses TRBV4-2 with TRBJ1-2, with TRBD1 matching 10 bases. With 0 bases clipped from V and 10 bases from J, the junction kept 8 bases outside the gene matches. In germline, CDR1 is LGHNA, CDR2 YNFKEQ. The CDR3 extends over 15 amino acids. CDR3 nucleotides: TGTGCCAGCAGCCAAGATCAGGGGGACAGGGGCGCCTACACCTTC. Translated: CASSQDQGDRGAYTF.

CDR3 residues: CASSGELGLYEQYF. CDR3 nucleotides: TGTGCCAGCAGTGGGGAGTTAGGTCTCTACGAGCAGTACTTC. The rearrangement uses TRBV25-1 and TRBJ2-7, with D perhaps TRBD2 (5 bases). There are 14 residues in the CDR3. The V and J ends lost 4 bases and 3 bases respectively, with 13 bases between them. Germline CDR1 MGHDK, CDR2 SYGVNS.

V usage is TRBV15 and J usage is TRBJ1-6; no clear D. The V gene lost 6 bases and the J gene lost 9 bases, with 24 bases spanning the gap. This CDR3 has 17 amino acids. Germline V gene data show CDR1 as LNHNV and CDR2 as YYDKDF (reference sequence). For the CDR3, the DNA is TGTGCCACCAGGTCGGGCAACACGGTAGTAGGGAGTTCACCCCTCCACTTT. It encodes CATRSGNTVVGSSPLHF.

The chain is built from TRBV12-5 and TRBJ2-7, with D possibly being TRBD1 (6 bases). CDR1 is LGHNT and CDR2 is FRNRAP in the germline V gene. Between the trimmed V and J ends, which lost 2 bases and 4 bases, there was a span of 15 bases. The CDR3 runs to 15 residues. Here the CDR3 reads CASGLSQGLTYEQYV. The DNA for the CDR3 is TGTGCTAGTGGTTTGTCACAGGGATTAACATACGAGCAGTACGTC.

The chain recombines TRBV18 with TRBJ2-5; 7 bases line up with TRBD1. The V gene's germline CDR1 is KGHSH and CDR2 LQKENI. The CDR3 is made up of 16 amino acids. After removal of 8 bases from V and 2 bases from J, the junction contained 14 bases not matched to a gene. CDR3: CASARNTGAPQETQYF. CDR3 DNA: TGTGCCAGCGCTCGAAACACAGGGGCGCCACAAGAGACCCAGTACTTC.

V is TRBV29-1 and J is TRBJ1-1, with 7 bases that match TRBD1. The CDR3 has 14 amino acids. CDR1 and CDR2 from the germline V gene are SQVTM and ANQGSEA. Germline trimming cut 4 bases from V and 4 bases from J; bases unmatched to any gene: 9. The CDR3 coding sequence is TGCAGCGTTGCCGGACAGGTGGGAGTCACTGAAGCTTTCTTT. Translation: CSVAGQVGVTEAFF. Variable domain in full (rest from reference TRBV29-1 and TRBJ1-1): SAVISQKPSRDICQRGTSLTIQCQVDSQVTMMFWYRQQPGQSLTLIATANQGSEATYESGFVIDKFPISRPNLTFSTLTVSNMSPEDSSIYLCSVAGQVGVTEAFFGQGTRLTVV.

J is TRBJ2-3 and V is TRBV18, with 8 bases that match TRBD1. Losses at the gene ends were 5 bases for V and 2 bases for J; bases not matched to a gene: 3. Per germline, CDR1 KGHSH and CDR2 LQKENI. The CDR3 runs to 14 residues. The CDR3 DNA sequence: TGTGCCAGCTCATCGGGACAGGTCACAGATACGCAGTATTTT. Translating gives CASSSGQVTDTQYF.

The rearrangement uses TRBV4-2 and TRBJ2-7, with a possible D match to TRBD1 (7 bases). Germline V CDR1 and CDR2: LGHNA, YNFKEQ. V was cut by 0 bases and J by 4 bases, with 13 bases left in between. The CDR3 totals 15 residues. CDR3 loop: CASSQEEGRGYEQYF. The CDR3 bases are TGTGCCAGCAGCCAAGAGGAGGGCAGGGGGTACGAGCAGTACTTC.

The chain employs TRBV7-6 and TRBJ2-7, with 8 positions matching TRBD2. Germline-derived CDR1 and CDR2 are SGHVS and FNYEAQ. Unmatched junction bases numbered 9, after V lost 5 bases and J lost 3 bases. There are 15 residues in the CDR3. The CDR3 loop is CASSPLVGGGYEQYV. CDR3 nucleotide sequence: TGTGCCAGCAGCCCTCTCGTCGGGGGGGGCTACGAGCAGTACGTC.

This rearrangement joins TRBV7-9 to TRBJ1-6, with D unresolved. V was trimmed by 0 bases and J by 11 bases, leaving 23 bases between them. Germline CDR1 is SEHNR and CDR2 is FQNEAQ (reference sequence). This CDR3 is built from 18 residues. In DNA, the CDR3 is TGTGCCAGCAGCTTAGCGGGCCCGGCAGGTTCAATCGATCCACCCCTCCACTTT. It is translated as CASSLAGPAGSIDPPLHF.

This chain connects TRBV10-3 to TRBJ2-7; the D is unclear. Germline assignment: CDR1 ENHRY and CDR2 SYGVKD. Between the trimmed V and J ends, which lost 10 bases and 3 bases, there was a span of 10 bases. The length of the CDR3 is 11 residues. In DNA form, the CDR3 reads TGTGCCACGTCATCAGGCTACGAGCAGTACTTC. It specifies CATSSGYEQYF.

This rearrangement joins TRBV20-1 to TRBJ1-2; D is unclear. V lost 3 bases and J 6 bases, leaving 8 bases between the germline ends. The germline V gene encodes CDR1 DFQATT and CDR2 SNEGSKA (reference sequence). The CDR3 extends over 11 amino acids. The CDR3 reads CSARRGDGYTF. CDR3 bases: TGCAGTGCTAGGCGGGGAGATGGCTACACCTTC.

The chain combines TRBV7-9 with TRBJ1-2; maybe TRBD1 (5 bases). Looked up from germline, CDR1 is SEHNR and CDR2 is FQNEAQ (reference sequence). The V end lost 5 bases, the J end lost 4 bases, and 14 bases lay between the germline ends. The CDR3 length is 14 residues. CDR3 residues: CASSQGQGIYGYTF. The DNA for the CDR3 is TGTGCCAGCAGCCAAGGGCAGGGCATCTATGGCTACACCTTC.

This chain connects TRBV6-1 to TRBJ1-6; 10 bases fit TRBD1. This CDR3 comprises 15 residues. V lost 6 bases to trimming and J lost 8 bases; unmatched junction nucleotides: 7. Per germline, CDR1 MNHNS and CDR2 SASEGT. The CDR3 coding sequence is TGTGCCAGCAGCCCTGGGACAGGGGCTGATTCACCCCTCCACTTT. Its translation: CASSPGTGADSPLHF.

The gene calls are TRBV9 and TRBJ1-2, with a possible D match to TRBD1 (5 bases). Germline V gene lookup returns CDR1 SGDLS and CDR2 YYNGEE. This CDR3 spans 15 amino acids. The ends were cut back, 3 bases at V and 8 bases at J, with 20 bases in the middle. This CDR3 reads CASSAFGRPGEGYTF. CDR3 nucleotide sequence: TGTGCCAGCAGCGCCTTTGGACGGCCGGGGGAGGGCTACACCTTC. The variable domain in full, with the rest retrieved from reference TRBV9 and TRBJ1-2, is DSGVTQTPKHLITATGQRVTLRCSPRSGDLSVYWYQQSLDQGLQFLIQYYNGEERAKGNILERFSAQQFPDLHSELNLSSLELGDSALYFCASSAFGRPGEGYTFGSGTRLTVV.

The CDR3 sequence is CSVESWDFDTEAFF. The CDR3 DNA sequence: TGCAGCGTTGAATCTTGGGACTTCGACACTGAAGCTTTCTTT. The chain recombines TRBV29-1 with TRBJ1-1; maybe TRBD1 (5 bases). This CDR3 comprises 14 residues. V lost 2 bases to trimming and J lost 3 bases, with 13 bases between them. Germline V gene lookup returns CDR1 SQVTM and CDR2 ANQGSEA.

The CDR3 sequence is CASSFQGSPEAFF. The DNA of the CDR3 is TGCGCCAGCAGCTTCCAGGGGAGCCCTGAAGCTTTCTTT. V usage is TRBV5-1 and J usage is TRBJ1-1; a possible D gene is TRBD1 (6 bases). The CDR3 has 13 amino acids. From germline, CDR1 is SGHRS and CDR2 YFSETQ. The germline V and J ends were trimmed by 2 bases and 6 bases, with 11 bases remaining between them.

This sequence joins TRBV6-5 and TRBJ1-5; D is ambiguous. Germline V gene data show CDR1 as MNHEY and CDR2 as SVGAGI. This CDR3 spans 14 amino acids. Trimming stripped 4 bases from V and 2 bases from J, with 9 bases between. DNA of the CDR3: TGTGCCAGCAGTTCGGGAGTTCGCAATCAGCCCCAGCATTTT. Amino acids: CASSSGVRNQPQHF.

As regards this clone: Other DNA sequences in this specimen translate into the identical CDR3. The V gene is TRBV6-5, the J gene TRBJ1-1; maybe TRBD1 (5 bases). This CDR3 has 13 residues. Per the germline V gene, CDR1 is MNHEY and CDR2 is SVGAGI. The ends were cut back, 2 bases at V and 4 bases at J, with 8 bases in the middle. CDR3 protein: CASSYQGGTEAFF. CDR3 DNA: TGTGCCAGCAGTTACCAGGGCGGCACTGAAGCTTTCTTT.

Points on this clone: The junction and the germline gene differ at one end; a read error may be behind it. Other DNA sequences within the sample encode an identical CDR3. The chain carries TRBV29-1 and TRBJ1-2; D is possibly TRBD1 (6 bases). CDR1 SQVTM and CDR2 ANQGSEA come from the germline V gene. The CDR3 loop spans 11 amino acids. The CDR3 DNA sequence: TGCAGCGTTTTGGTATCGGGGGGCTATACCTTC. It is translated as CSVLVSGGYTF.

The chain employs TRBV7-9 and TRBJ1-2; D possibly corresponds to TRBD1 (5 bases). V was clipped by 5 bases and J by 8 bases, with 21 bases between them. The length of the CDR3 is 15 residues. The germline CDR1 and CDR2 sequences are SEHNR and FQNEAQ (reference sequence). Written as DNA, the CDR3 is TGTGCCAGCAGCACAACCAGGGATGGCCGGGGGGGCTACACCTTC. Translating gives CASSTTRDGRGGYTF.

The chain links TRBV7-9 to TRBJ2-7, with a weak D call TRBD1 (6 bases). The germline gives CDR1 SEHNR, CDR2 FQNEAQ (reference sequence). The V gene lost 3 bases and the J gene lost 3 bases, with 15 bases spanning the gap. CDR3 size: 15 residues. The CDR3 is CASSFESTGLYEQYF. For the CDR3, the DNA is TGTGCCAGCAGCTTTGAGAGTACAGGGCTCTACGAGCAGTACTTC.

Comments on this clone: The germline gene is not matched at one end of the junction; a read error may be the cause. This sequence joins TRBV7-7 and TRBJ1-5, with a weak D call TRBD1 (5 bases). CDR3 length equals 14 residues. Per germline, CDR1 SSHAT and CDR2 FNYEAQ (reference sequence). The CDR3 reads CASSFWGGDQHQHF. Written as DNA, the CDR3 is TGTGCCAGCAGCTTCTGGGGGGGAGATCAGCACCAGCATTTT.

This chain connects TRBV7-6 to TRBJ1-2, with 7 bases that match TRBD1. The CDR3 spans 15 residues. V shed 5 bases and J 8 bases; nucleotides not matched to a gene: 14. The germline CDR1 and CDR2 sequences are SGHVS and FNYEAQ. As DNA, the CDR3 is TGTGCCAGCAGCGCTCGACAGGGTCAGACGCTGGGCTACACCTTC. Encoded protein: CASSARQGQTLGYTF.